The T cell receptor (beta chain) under discussion was sequenced for a study of T cell responses to AZD1222 COVID-19 vaccine. General study findings and limits: The donor group comprised mostly white British people and more females; the analysis possibly underestimated clonal diversity.

Only one count was recorded for this clone. Its specificity is unknown. Germline CDR1 and CDR2: SGHNT and YYREEE (reference sequence). CDR3 size: 15 residues. The ends lost 4 bases at V and 7 bases at J; junction bases unmatched: 13. Only in-frame clones appear in the TCRdb table, and some are missing; sequencing was by immunoSEQ multiplex PCR. The sample holds approximately 140,000 clones, 93% seen once. The material was peripheral blood, obtained on day 0 of AZD1222 vaccination. The V and J genes are TRBV5-4 and TRBJ2-5; 7 bases are shared with TRBD2. The TCR was taken from an adult in good health. The CDR3 DNA reads TGTGCCAGCAGCCGAAGGACTAGATACGAAGTGACCCAGTACTTC. Translation gives CASSRRTRYEVTQYF.